The clone carrying this T cell receptor beta chain was seen more than once but under ten times. The data derive from a study of human T cells and chemical hapten exposure. In the authors' methods: With a range of about 23,224 to 750,000, the median per sample was around 96,000 TCRs. TCRdb recomputed calls from the RACE reads with MiXCR, one row per CDR3 protein. The V and J calls here are based on TCRdb, not the publication. The table records about 110,000 distinct CDR3 sequences, approximately 8.8% of them present only once. Time point specified: patch test 2, 6 weeks after DPC sensitization. Specified treatment: therapeutic diphenylcyclopropenone sensitization with weekly scalp DPC. Germline V CDR1 and CDR2: MNHNY, SVGAGI (reference sequence). V lost 6 bases to trimming and J lost 2 bases; unmatched junction nucleotides: 31. CDR3 length: 23 amino acids.

The input for sequencing was whole blood, taken in connection with sensitization to the hapten diphenylcyclopropenone (DPC). This clonotype was obtained from a woman aged 40 to 50 with alopecia areata. Some clones in this sample may be carry-over from other donors' samples. V usage is TRBV6-6 and J usage is TRBJ2-7; the match to TRBD2 covers 10 bases. The CDR3 loop reads CASRSRDTTKKRLAGPNTYEQYF. CDR3 coding DNA: TGTGCCAGCAGGTCCCGGGACACTACTAAGAAAAGACTAGCGGGCCCAAATACCTACGAGCAGTACTTC.